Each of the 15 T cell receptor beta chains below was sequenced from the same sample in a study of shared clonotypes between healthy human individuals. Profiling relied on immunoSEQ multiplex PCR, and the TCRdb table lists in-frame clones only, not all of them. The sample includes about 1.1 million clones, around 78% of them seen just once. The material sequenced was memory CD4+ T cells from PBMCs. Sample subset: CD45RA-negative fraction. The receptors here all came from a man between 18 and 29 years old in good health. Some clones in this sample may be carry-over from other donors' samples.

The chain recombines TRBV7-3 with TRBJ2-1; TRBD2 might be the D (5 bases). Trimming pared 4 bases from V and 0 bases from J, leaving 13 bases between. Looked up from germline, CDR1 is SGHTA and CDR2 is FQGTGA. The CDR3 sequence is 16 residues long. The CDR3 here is CASSSYSSRSYNEQFF. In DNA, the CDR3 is TGTGCCAGCAGCTCTTACTCTAGCCGCTCCTACAATGAGCAGTTCTTC.

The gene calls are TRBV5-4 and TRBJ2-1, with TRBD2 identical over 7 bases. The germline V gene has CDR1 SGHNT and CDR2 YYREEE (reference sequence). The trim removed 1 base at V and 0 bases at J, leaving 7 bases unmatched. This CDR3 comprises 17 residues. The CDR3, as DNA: TGTGCCAGCAGCTTGCCGGGGGGAATGAGCTCCTACAATGAGCAGTTCTTC. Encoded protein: CASSLPGGMSSYNEQFF.

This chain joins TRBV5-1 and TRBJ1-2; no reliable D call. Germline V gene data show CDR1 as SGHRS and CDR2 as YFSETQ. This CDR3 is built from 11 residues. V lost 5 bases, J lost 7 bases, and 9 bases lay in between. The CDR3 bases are TGCGCCAGCAGGAACTCCACTGGCTACACCTTC. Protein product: CASRNSTGYTF.

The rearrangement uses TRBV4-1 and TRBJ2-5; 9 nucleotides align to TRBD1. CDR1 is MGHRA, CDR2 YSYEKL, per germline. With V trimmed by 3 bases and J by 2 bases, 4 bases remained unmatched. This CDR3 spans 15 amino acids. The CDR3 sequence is CASSHPGTGQETQYF. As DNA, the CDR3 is TGCGCCAGCAGCCATCCGGGGACAGGGCAAGAGACCCAGTACTTC.

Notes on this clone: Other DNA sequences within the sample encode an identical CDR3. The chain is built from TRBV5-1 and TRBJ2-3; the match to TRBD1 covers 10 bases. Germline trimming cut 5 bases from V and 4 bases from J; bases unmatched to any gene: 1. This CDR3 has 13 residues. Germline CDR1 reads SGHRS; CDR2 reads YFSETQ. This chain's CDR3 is CASSGQGADTQYF. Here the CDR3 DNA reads TGCGCCAGCAGTGGACAGGGGGCAGATACGCAGTATTTT.

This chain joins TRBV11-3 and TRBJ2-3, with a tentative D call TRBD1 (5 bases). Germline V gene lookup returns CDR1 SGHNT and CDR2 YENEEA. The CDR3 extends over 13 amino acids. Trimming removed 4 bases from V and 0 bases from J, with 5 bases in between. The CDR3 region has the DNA TGTGCCAGCAGCTGGGGCAGCACAGATACGCAGTATTTT. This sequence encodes CASSWGSTDTQYF. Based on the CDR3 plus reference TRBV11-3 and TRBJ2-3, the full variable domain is EAGVVQSPRYKIIEKKQPVAFWCNPISGHNTLYWYLQNLGQGPELLIRYENEEAVDDSQLPKDRFSAERLKGVDSTLKIQPAELGDSAVYLCASSWGSTDTQYFGPGTRLTVL.

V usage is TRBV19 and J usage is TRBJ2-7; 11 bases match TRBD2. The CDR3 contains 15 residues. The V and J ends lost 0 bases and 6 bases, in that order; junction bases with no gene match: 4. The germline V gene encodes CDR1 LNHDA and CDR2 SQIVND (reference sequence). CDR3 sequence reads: CASSIETSGTSEQYF. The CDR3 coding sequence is TGTGCCAGTAGTATAGAGACTAGCGGGACGTCCGAGCAGTACTTC.

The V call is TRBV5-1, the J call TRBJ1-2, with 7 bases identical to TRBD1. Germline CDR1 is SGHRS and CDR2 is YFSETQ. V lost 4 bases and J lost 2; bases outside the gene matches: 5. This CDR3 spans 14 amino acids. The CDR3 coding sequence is TGCGCCAGCAGCCCCACAGGGGCCAACTATGGCTACACCTTC. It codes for CASSPTGANYGYTF.

In DNA form, the CDR3 reads TGTGCCAGCAGTTATTATAGGGGGTACGAGCAGTACTTC. As protein: CASSYYRGYEQYF. This chain connects TRBV27 to TRBJ2-7; D might be TRBD1 (6 bases). This CDR3 spans 13 amino acids. V was clipped by 4 bases and J by 4 bases, with 11 bases between them. CDR1 MNHEY and CDR2 SMNVEV come from the germline V gene (reference sequence).

CDR3 nucleotides: TGTGCCAGCAGTGAATTGCGGGGCTACTACAATGAGCAGTTCTTC. Amino acid sequence: CASSELRGYYNEQFF. V usage is TRBV6-1 and J usage is TRBJ2-1; the D gene is possibly TRBD2 (6 bases). Germline V gene sequence: CDR1 MNHNS, CDR2 SASEGT. The CDR3 spans 15 residues. The V end lost 2 bases, the J end lost 3 bases, and 11 bases lay between the germline ends.

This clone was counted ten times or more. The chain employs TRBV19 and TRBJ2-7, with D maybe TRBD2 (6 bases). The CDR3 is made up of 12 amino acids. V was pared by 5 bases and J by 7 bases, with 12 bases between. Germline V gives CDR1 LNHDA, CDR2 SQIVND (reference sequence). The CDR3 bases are TGTGCCAGTAGTGCAGGGACTTCGGAGCAGTACTTC. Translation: CASSAGTSEQYF.

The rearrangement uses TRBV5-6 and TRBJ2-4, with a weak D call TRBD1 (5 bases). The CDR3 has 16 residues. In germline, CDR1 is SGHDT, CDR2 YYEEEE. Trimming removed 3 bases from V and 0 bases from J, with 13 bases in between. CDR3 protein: CASSSLQVLAKNIQYF. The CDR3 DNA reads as TGTGCCAGCAGCTCCTTACAGGTTCTAGCCAAAAACATTCAGTACTTC.

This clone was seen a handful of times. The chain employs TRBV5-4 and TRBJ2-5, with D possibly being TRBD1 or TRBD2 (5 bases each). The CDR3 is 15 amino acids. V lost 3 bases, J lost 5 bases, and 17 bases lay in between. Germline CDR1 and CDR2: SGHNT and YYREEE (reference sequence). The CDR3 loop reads CASSWSRSEGETQYF. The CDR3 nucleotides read TGTGCCAGCAGCTGGTCCCGGTCCGAGGGGGAGACCCAGTACTTC.

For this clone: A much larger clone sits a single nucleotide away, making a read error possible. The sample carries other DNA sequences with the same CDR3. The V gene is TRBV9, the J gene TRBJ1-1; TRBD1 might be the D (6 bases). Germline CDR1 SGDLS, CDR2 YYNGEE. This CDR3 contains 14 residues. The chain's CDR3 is CASSVDRWDTEAFF. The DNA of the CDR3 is TGTGCCAGCAGCGTAGACAGGTGGGACACTGAAGCTTTCTTC.

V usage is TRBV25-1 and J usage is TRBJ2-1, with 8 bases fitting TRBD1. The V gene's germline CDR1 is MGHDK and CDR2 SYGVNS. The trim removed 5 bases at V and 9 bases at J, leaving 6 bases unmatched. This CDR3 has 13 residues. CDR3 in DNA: TGTGCCAGCAGTTACACAGGGGGTAGTGAGCAGTTCTTC. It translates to CASSYTGGSEQFF.